Below, one T cell receptor beta chain is given with its context. This entry is derived from a study of blood T cell repertoires in COVID-19. The overall study: Acute and convalescent COVID-19 samples came from the United States, Italy and Spain. T cells, B-cell-depleted T cells, or PBMCs provided the cDNA or gDNA that served as material.

Authors' data handling: By means of reference gene primer amplification, nucleated cell counts were estimated. Clones were sequenced by immunoSEQ multiplex PCR, and TCRdb holds only the in-frame ones, with some missing. V and J calls and clone size are copied from that table; D and trimming were computed from the DNA. The repertoire consists of 150,000 to 200,000 clones, with 65% to 85% occurring once and the leading ten covering roughly 19%. With 3 bases removed from V and 11 bases from J, the gap between germline ends came to 28 bases. The CDR3 runs 17 residues. Looked up from germline, CDR1 is KGHSH and CDR2 is LQKENI.

The J gene is TRBJ1-1, the V gene TRBV18; unclear D gene. This receptor was identified in a woman aged 70-85 years who had recovered from COVID-19. Sequencing input: peripheral blood. The CDR3 nucleotides read TGTGCCAGCTCACCCGCGGGGAACAATCATCCCACCGCCGGGGCTTTCTTT. Its protein is CASSPAGNNHPTAGAFF.